Below are 5 T cell receptor beta chains sequenced from a single sample in a study of cytomegalovirus exposure and HLA in healthy donors (dated by TCRdb to the late 2010s). Libraries were constructed by the immunoSEQ multiplex PCR assay. For the multiplex PCR, a mixture combining 60 forward primers for TCR Vbeta segments and 13 reverse primers for TCR Jbeta segments was used. In TCRdb, the immuneACCESS table is reduced to in-frame sequences with V and J assigned. These tables do not hold every clone; where another copy was compared, an unresolved V gene accounts for under half, and the others remain unexplained. Present in this sample are a few hundred thousand clones, approximately 70% of which were seen just once. The top ten hold under 2% of the sample. Sequencing input: PBMCs. Receptors originate from a woman younger than 45 in good health and CMV-seronegative.

CDR3 amino acids: CASRKQGEVNSPLHF. In DNA form, the CDR3 reads TGTGCCAGCAGGAAACAGGGGGAAGTCAATTCACCCCTCCACTTT. V and J are TRBV6-4 and TRBJ1-6; TRBD1 agrees at 8 bases. Per germline, CDR1 MRHNA and CDR2 SNTAGT. The CDR3 is 15 amino acids. The junction had 8 bases not matched to a gene; V was cut back by 6 bases and J by 7 bases.

The gene calls are TRBV29-1 and TRBJ1-1, with a weak D call TRBD1 (5 bases). In germline, CDR1 is SQVTM, CDR2 ANQGSEA. Trimming took off 3 bases at V and 8 bases at J, with 10 bases between the two ends. CDR3 length: 11 residues. This CDR3 is CSVDRTSEAFF. CDR3 coding DNA: TGCAGCGTTGATAGGACATCCGAAGCTTTCTTT.

Here the CDR3 reads CSVEWAPDTQYF. The DNA of the CDR3 is TGCAGCGTTGAATGGGCCCCAGATACGCAGTATTTT. The chain couples TRBV29-1 to TRBJ2-3, with D unclear. This CDR3 comprises 12 residues. V was clipped by 2 bases and J by 4 bases, with 7 bases between them. Germline CDR1 is SQVTM and CDR2 is ANQGSEA.

The chain links TRBV11-3 to TRBJ1-2; D remains ambiguous. CDR1 is SGHNT and CDR2 is YENEEA in the germline V gene. The V gene lost 5 bases and the J gene lost 7 bases, with 14 bases spanning the gap. The CDR3 runs 13 residues. CDR3 in DNA: TGTGCCAGCAGCCTTACCGTTGGAGGTGGCTACACCTTC. Its translation is CASSLTVGGGYTF. Drawing the rest from reference TRBV11-3 and TRBJ1-2, the complete variable domain is EAGVVQSPRYKIIEKKQPVAFWCNPISGHNTLYWYLQNLGQGPELLIRYENEEAVDDSQLPKDRFSAERLKGVDSTLKIQPAELGDSAVYLCASSLTVGGGYTFGSGTRLTVV.

The chain employs TRBV7-8 and TRBJ2-7; 8 bases are shared with TRBD2. The CDR3 has 14 amino acids. J lost 3 bases, V lost 6 bases, and 7 bases had no gene match. Germline V gene lookup returns CDR1 SGHVS and CDR2 FQNEAQ. Here the CDR3 reads CASSSGGNFYEQYF. DNA for the CDR3: TGTGCCAGCAGTTCGGGAGGGAATTTCTACGAGCAGTACTTC.